The rows below give T cell receptor beta chains drawn from one sample of a study of monozygotic twins with inflammatory bowel disease. Using the 5' RACE reads, TCRdb records one entry per CDR3 protein without DNA. The sample's table shows approximately 380,000 distinct CDR3 sequences. The specimen sequenced was blood. The receptors here all came from a human donor with ulcerative colitis or Crohn's disease, or a healthy co-twin of an affected twin (not recorded which). The CDR3 runs from the conserved cysteine through the conserved F or W.

V gene	J gene	CDR3 protein
TRBV24-1	TRBJ2-1	CATSGLAGTSSYNEQFF
TRBV7-9	TRBJ2-3	CASSHSGGATDTQYF
TRBV12-3/TRBV12-4	TRBJ2-5	CASSSDSGGGETQYF
TRBV12-3/TRBV12-4	TRBJ1-1	CASRALSSPGTEAFF
TRBV9	TRBJ2-7	CASSVAAALGYEQYF
TRBV18	TRBJ2-3	CASSPQRDFIDTQYF
TRBV4-2	TRBJ1-5	CTSSPDRLNQPQHF
TRBV15	TRBJ2-1	CATSRQPGPTAYNEQFF
TRBV5-5	TRBJ1-5	CASSLAGGQGNQPQHF
TRBV7-2	TRBJ1-3	CASAYRASGNTIYF
TRBV4-2	TRBJ1-6	CASSQEGSPLHF
TRBV6-1	TRBJ2-5	CASRTTSGVQETQYF
TRBV3-1	TRBJ1-5	CASSQNPGPQHF
TRBV6-1	TRBJ1-4	CASTPTRTGLREKLFF
TRBV6-5	TRBJ1-6	CASSYSRTGSLSSPLHF
TRBV19	TRBJ2-5	CASSPQGVRETQYF
TRBV7-2	TRBJ1-6	CASSLSRGSPLHF
TRBV4-3	TRBJ2-1	CASSQDKTYNEQFF
TRBV7-8	TRBJ2-3	CASTKRGEQDTQYF
TRBV10-3	TRBJ2-3	CAALGTPSTDTQYF
TRBV6-2/TRBV6-3	TRBJ2-1	CASSLSPYWDEQFF
TRBV6-5	TRBJ2-7	CASSYRTKYEQYF
TRBV12-3/TRBV12-4	TRBJ2-5	CASSFAGRFETQYF
TRBV3-1	TRBJ2-5	CASSNRGRETQYF
TRBV4-2	TRBJ2-1	CASSQGTSGHNEQFF
TRBV19	TRBJ1-5	CASNIIAGTQPQHF
TRBV11-2	TRBJ2-3	CASSLEPLAGGLLDTQYF
TRBV9	TRBJ1-1	CASSVLRTGNTEAFF
TRBV10-3	TRBJ2-7	CAIRGDLDYEQYF
TRBV12-3/TRBV12-4	TRBJ1-4	CASSGQPVNEKLFF
TRBV5-1	TRBJ2-4	CASSPLAGNIQYF
TRBV11-1	TRBJ2-2	CASSLDPFGGELFF
TRBV6-1	TRBJ2-7	CATANTRVAYEQYF
TRBV20-1	TRBJ2-5	CSANLKETQYF
TRBV12-3/TRBV12-4	TRBJ2-5	CASSYGTGGTQETQYF
TRBV20-1	TRBJ2-2	CSASGGPTGELFF
TRBV2	TRBJ2-1	CASSEALPDHGYNEQFF
TRBV7-3	TRBJ1-1	CASSLKKGQNTEAFF
TRBV27	TRBJ2-3	CASSRPGGFTDTQYF
TRBV5-4	TRBJ1-2	CASNFRGTHGYTF
TRBV20-1	TRBJ1-6	CSARKDREVFTHAPLHF
TRBV7-2	TRBJ2-7	CASSLHGPTYEQYF
TRBV7-2	TRBJ2-3	CASSLAAAKETDTQYF
TRBV12-3/TRBV12-4	TRBJ1-1	CASSFSGEAFF
TRBV10-3	TRBJ2-3	CAISDGGGAIDTQYF
TRBV20-1	TRBJ2-7	CSATTGGFYEQYF
TRBV7-8	TRBJ2-1	CASSPGLAGTSSYNEQFF
TRBV4-3	TRBJ2-5	CASSQDWTGEHETQYF
TRBV9	TRBJ2-1	CASSPREGTPKPTNEQFF
TRBV11-2	TRBJ2-7	CASSSLRLDYEQYF
TRBV5-6	TRBJ2-1	CASSLEGRGFLSF
TRBV2	TRBJ2-7	CASSERDVVQYF
TRBV7-2	TRBJ1-1	CASSPGTPYLGAFF
TRBV4-2	TRBJ2-7	CASSQDVLWDEQYF
TRBV2	TRBJ1-2	CASGLGGRGANYGYTF
TRBV4-3	TRBJ2-5	CASSQALRGGLRTETQYF
TRBV7-2	TRBJ1-1	CASSLLRTEAFF
TRBV19	TRBJ2-7	CASSIMGMDEQYF
TRBV6-1	TRBJ1-2	CASSPGMGNYDGYTF
TRBV3-1	TRBJ2-1	CASSPTGIGNEQFF